Described below is a single T cell receptor beta chain sequence and its context. A single count supports this clone. The antigen it recognizes is unknown. Per-nucleotide qualities are absent, and no much larger clonotype sits a single base away. The V end loses 0 bases and the J end loses 7 bases, and a stretch of 24 bases separates them. From its cysteine to its phenylalanine, the CDR3 spans 18 amino acids. Just the 54-base CDR3 DNA is kept, in frame starting at base 1. Per the germline V gene (reference sequence), LNHNV is the CDR1 and YYDKDF is the CDR2. The donors were included in the validation cohort of some 120 subjects, a group kept apart from the approximately 690-subject first cohort. This entry belongs to a study of cytomegalovirus exposure and HLA in healthy donors (dated by TCRdb to about 2017). About the investigation overall: According to a later analysis, the approximately 120 validation repertoires were produced on the same platform as the roughly 700 repertoires of the first cohort. The study aimed to test whether signatures of past pathogen exposure could be identified by cataloging public T cell receptors. A separate validation cohort of more than 100 different subjects was used in addition to the roughly 720-subject first cohort. To predict cytomegalovirus infection status, the study combined high-throughput TCR immunosequencing, statistical association of individual TCRs with disease status, and machine learning. The investigation overall reported the following: The authors suggested that the approach could potentially be generalized to other disease states and immunological phenotypes. In vitro tests confirmed that three of the cytomegalovirus-associated TCR beta chains recognize cytomegalovirus antigens. Across donors, most TCR sequences were observed very rarely, whereas some public TCRs were present in many individuals. The study gave a list of under 200 TCR beta chains associated with cytomegalovirus. A later analysis lacked HLA typing for the validation cohort, so it scored co-occurrence in that cohort across all 120 repertoires. The classifier was reported to diagnose cytomegalovirus status with high specificity and sensitivity in both the original cohort and the validation cohort. Subsequent analysis determined that TCRs grouped into clusters in the first cohort also showed a tendency toward co-occurrence across the 120 or so validation repertoires, and about 94% of cluster scores exceeded 0.

To prepare the library, the immunoSEQ multiplex PCR assay was applied. The paper's processing steps were these. To diagnose cytomegalovirus status from the catalog of TCR beta chain sequences, a statistical classification framework was built. The clones in this table, taken by TCRdb from immuneACCESS, are in-frame only. Not every clone is retained; where verified, under half of the shortfall comes from an unresolved V gene, and the cause of the rest is unknown. D and trimming come from the DNA, and the V and J calls and clone size come from that table. The sample has 100,000 to 150,000 clones on record, under 90% of them singletons. The top ten clonotypes cover under 2.5% of the sample.

The TCR originated in a woman in her 30s in good health and CMV-seronegative. Sequencing used PBMCs. The rearrangement joined TRBV15 to TRBJ1-2; the D gene is perhaps TRBD1, on 5 matching bases. The CDR3 amino acid sequence is: CATSRDEGLPLLGGGYTF. The sequenced DNA is TGTGCCACCAGCAGAGATGAGGGACTACCCCTACTAGGCGGTGGCTACACCTTC.